The 30 T cell receptor beta chains below come from one sample, sequenced in a study of blood T cell repertoires in COVID-19. Clones were read by immunoSEQ multiplex PCR, and TCRdb kept only the in-frame ones, dropping some. The sample lists some 200,000 clones; about 95% were seen once. Material: peripheral blood. The receptors stem from a man aged 25-40 years with COVID-19, enrolled during active disease.

Here the CDR3 reads CASSYIVGQGAGGYTF. The CDR3 region has the DNA TGTGCCAGCAGTTATATTGTGGGACAGGGGGCCGGTGGCTACACCTTC. The chain combines TRBV6-5 with TRBJ1-2; TRBD1 aligns across 12 bases. The V gene's germline CDR1 is MNHEY and CDR2 SVGAGI. The CDR3 loop spans 16 amino acids. Trimming cost V 3 bases and J 7 bases; bases outside gene matches: 9.

Comment on this clone: The same CDR3 can be traced to other DNA sequences in this sample. This rearrangement joins TRBV12-3 or TRBV12-4 to TRBJ2-1; D gene uncertain. The CDR3 loop spans 13 amino acids. The V gene lost 2 bases and the J gene lost 5 bases, with 7 bases spanning the gap. In nucleotides, the CDR3 is TGTGCCAGCAGTTTAAACACACACAATGAGCAGTTCTTC. It encodes CASSLNTHNEQFF.

The chain carries TRBV10-3 and TRBJ2-3, with 7 bases lining up with TRBD1. Trimming at V came to 7 bases and at J to 5 bases, leaving 6 bases not matched to a gene. The CDR3 is 13 amino acids. Germline V CDR1 and CDR2: ENHRY, SYGVKD. The CDR3 is CAIKGQAGDTQYF. The CDR3 DNA is TGTGCCATCAAAGGACAGGCAGGAGATACGCAGTATTTT.

V is TRBV5-5 and J is TRBJ1-5; a possible D gene is TRBD1 (5 bases). CDR3 length equals 15 residues. The V end lost 4 bases, the J end lost 13 bases, and 24 bases lay between the germline ends. Germline values: CDR1 SGHKS, CDR2 YYEKEE (reference sequence). The DNA for the CDR3 is TGTGCCAGCAGCCAAGCCGGGACTGCTCACCCCTCTCAGCATTTT. It codes for CASSQAGTAHPSQHF.

The V gene is TRBV18, the J gene TRBJ1-3; D unclear. Germline values: CDR1 KGHSH, CDR2 LQKENI. Trimming removed 2 bases from V and 0 bases from J, with 11 bases in between. The CDR3 has 16 amino acids. CDR3 sequence: CASSPEQASSGNTIYF. CDR3 sequence (DNA): TGTGCCAGCTCACCAGAGCAGGCGTCCTCTGGAAACACCATATATTTT. The complete variable domain, with remaining parts taken from reference TRBV18 and TRBJ1-3, reads NAGVMQNPRHLVRRRGQEARLRCSPMKGHSHVYWYRQLPEEGLKFMVYLQKENIIDESGMPKERFSAEFPKEGPSILRIQQVVRGDSAAYFCASSPEQASSGNTIYFGEGSWLTVV.

The rearrangement links TRBV10-3 to TRBJ1-2, with D maybe TRBD1 (6 bases). The CDR3 extends over 16 amino acids. The germline V and J ends were trimmed by 4 bases and 1 base, with 16 bases remaining between them. CDR1 is ENHRY, CDR2 SYGVKD, per germline. Here the CDR3 DNA reads TGTGCCATCAGTGTGACCGTAGGACAGCTTAACTATGGCTACACCTTC. It codes for CAISVTVGQLNYGYTF.

V is TRBV5-5 and J is TRBJ1-1; unclear D gene. V was clipped by 1 base and J by 4 bases, with 8 bases between them. The CDR3 covers 13 residues. From germline, CDR1 is SGHKS and CDR2 YYEKEE (reference sequence). CDR3 coding DNA: TGTGCCAGCAGCTTGAACGGGGTCACTGAAGCTTTCTTT. Amino acid sequence: CASSLNGVTEAFF.

The chain has TRBV11-3 and TRBJ1-6; 8 nucleotides align to TRBD1. The germline V gene encodes CDR1 SGHNT and CDR2 YENEEA. The CDR3 extends over 15 amino acids. V trimming: 2 bases; J trimming: 6 bases; junction bases outside the gene matches: 3. In DNA, the CDR3 is TGTGCCAGCAGCTTAAACGGACAGGGTAATTCACCCCTCCACTTT. This translates into CASSLNGQGNSPLHF.

The J gene is TRBJ2-1, the V gene TRBV30, with D perhaps matching TRBD2 (6 bases). CDR1 and CDR2 from the germline V gene are GTSNPN and SVGIG (reference sequence). The CDR3 contains 15 residues. With 3 bases removed from V and 6 bases from J, the gap between germline ends came to 18 bases. DNA of the CDR3: TGTGCCTGGAGCCACCTTTTTCTCGGGAGCAATGAGCAGTTCTTC. This translates into CAWSHLFLGSNEQFF. Full variable domain (remainder filled in from reference TRBV30 and TRBJ2-1): SQTIHQWPATLVQPVGSPLSLECTVEGTSNPNLYWYRQAAGRGLQLLFYSVGIGQISSEVPQNLSASRPQDRQFILSSKKLLLSDSGFYLCAWSHLFLGSNEQFFGPGTRLTVL.

The sample holds one count of this clone. The chain combines TRBV5-1 with TRBJ1-4, with D possibly TRBD1 on 5 matching bases. CDR3 length: 15 residues. V lost 4 bases to trimming and J lost 4 bases, with 14 bases between them. In germline, CDR1 is SGHRS, CDR2 YFSETQ. This chain's CDR3 is CASSQGHGGNEKLFF. The DNA for the CDR3 is TGCGCCAGCAGCCAAGGGCACGGGGGTAATGAAAAACTGTTTTTT.

V gene TRBV5-1 combines with J gene TRBJ2-2; TRBD1 agrees at 10 bases. The trim removed 3 bases at V and 4 bases at J, leaving 9 bases unmatched. CDR1 is SGHRS, CDR2 YFSETQ, per germline. There are 17 residues in the CDR3. DNA for the CDR3: TGCGCCAGCAGCTGGCGACAGGGGGCCGGTGGCACCGGGGAGCTGTTTTTT. It codes for CASSWRQGAGGTGELFF.

The chain uses TRBV9 and TRBJ1-2, with TRBD1 identical over 7 bases. The CDR3 has 15 amino acids. The V gene end was trimmed by 0 bases and the J gene end by 6 bases; junction bases not matched to a gene: 8. Germline V gene lookup returns CDR1 SGDLS and CDR2 YYNGEE. Here the CDR3 DNA reads TGTGCCAGCAGCGTAGGTACAGGGGCCTTCGATGGCTACACCTTC. Amino acids: CASSVGTGAFDGYTF.

V is TRBV19 and J is TRBJ1-1, with D possibly being TRBD1 (5 bases). Trimming removed 3 bases from V and 4 bases from J, with 12 bases in between. The CDR3 covers 14 residues. The V gene's germline CDR1 is LNHDA and CDR2 SQIVND (reference sequence). CDR3 coding DNA: TGTGCCAGTAGTATCCCGGGACTAGGCACTGAAGCTTTCTTT. The encoded protein is CASSIPGLGTEAFF.

This clone was seen a few times. The chain recombines TRBV2 with TRBJ1-1; TRBD1 matches at 7 bases. Germline CDR1 and CDR2: SNHLY and FYNNEI. Trimming removed 7 bases from V and 1 base from J; junction bases left unmatched: 9. The CDR3 length is 15 residues. The CDR3 DNA follows: TGTGCCAGCACCCCCGGCAGACAGGGGAACACTGAAGCTTTCTTT. This translates into CASTPGRQGNTEAFF.

V gene TRBV2 combines with J gene TRBJ1-4, with D maybe TRBD1 (6 bases). CDR1 is SNHLY and CDR2 is FYNNEI in the germline V gene. The V end was cut by 5 bases, the J end by 1 base, with 11 bases between. The CDR3 has 15 amino acids. The CDR3 loop reads CASSFLQGTNEKLFF. The CDR3 bases are TGTGCCAGCAGTTTTCTACAGGGAACTAATGAAAAACTGTTTTTT. The full variable domain, with the rest looked up from reference TRBV2 and TRBJ1-4, is EPEVTQTPSHQVTQMGQEVILRCVPISNHLYFYWYRQILGQKVEFLVSFYNNEISEKSEIFDDQFSVERPDGSNFTLKIRSTKLEDSAMYFCASSFLQGTNEKLFFGSGTQLSVL.

The V and J genes are TRBV6-5 and TRBJ2-3; D is possibly TRBD1 (6 bases). V was pared by 6 bases and J by 15 bases, with 25 bases between. This CDR3 contains 14 residues. Germline CDR1 is MNHEY and CDR2 is SVGAGI. CDR3 residues: CASSSTRQGRPAYF. The DNA for the CDR3 is TGTGCCAGCAGCTCTACCCGTCAGGGGCGACCGGCATATTTT.

The chain is built from TRBV5-1 and TRBJ2-5; unclear D gene. The CDR3 sequence is 12 residues long. Germline-derived CDR1 and CDR2 are SGHRS and YFSETQ. V lost 4 bases and J 0 bases, leaving 4 bases between the germline ends. CDR3 sequence (DNA): TGCGCCAGCAGCCTTTACCAAGAGACCCAGTACTTC. It specifies CASSLYQETQYF.

The chain uses TRBV24-1 and TRBJ1-5; no definite D call. The CDR3 sequence is 14 residues long. With 3 bases removed from V and 3 bases from J, the gap between germline ends came to 8 bases. Germline loops: CDR1 KGHDR, CDR2 SFDVKD. This CDR3 is CATSDNSYNQPQHF. The CDR3 DNA reads as TGTGCCACCAGTGATAACAGCTACAATCAGCCCCAGCATTTT.

This clone was detected only once. This chain links TRBV18 with TRBJ2-1; 8 bases map to TRBD1. J lost 0 bases, V lost 6 bases, and 7 bases had no gene match. There are 16 residues in the CDR3. The V gene's germline CDR1 is KGHSH and CDR2 LQKENI. The CDR3 DNA sequence: TGTGCCAGCTCGCGCGGACAGGGTAACTCCTACAATGAGCAGTTCTTC. Encoded protein: CASSRGQGNSYNEQFF. Using reference TRBV18 and TRBJ2-1 for the parts outside the CDR3, the full variable domain is NAGVMQNPRHLVRRRGQEARLRCSPMKGHSHVYWYRQLPEEGLKFMVYLQKENIIDESGMPKERFSAEFPKEGPSILRIQQVVRGDSAAYFCASSRGQGNSYNEQFFGPGTRLTVL.

The chain is built from TRBV2 and TRBJ2-2, with a tentative D call TRBD1 (5 bases). V was clipped by 6 bases and J by 4 bases, with 12 bases between them. Germline V gene lookup returns CDR1 SNHLY and CDR2 FYNNEI. The CDR3 runs to 14 residues. CDR3 loop: CASSLQGSTGELFF. DNA for the CDR3: TGTGCCAGCAGCCTCCAGGGTAGCACCGGGGAGCTGTTTTTT.

This chain uses TRBV24-1 with TRBJ2-3; 7 nucleotides align to TRBD1. The ends lost 3 bases at V and 1 base at J; junction bases unmatched: 6. In germline, CDR1 is KGHDR, CDR2 SFDVKD. CDR3 length: 16 residues. The CDR3 nucleotides are TGTGCCACCAGTGATCCCCCAGGGGGTGGCACAGATACGCAGTATTTT. This codes for CATSDPPGGGTDTQYF.

The chain links TRBV27 to TRBJ2-1; D gene unclear. V was pared by 4 bases and J by 6 bases, with 13 bases between. Germline lookup yields CDR1 MNHEY and CDR2 SMNVEV (reference sequence). This CDR3 has 14 residues. The CDR3 loop reads CASSSHDSANEQFF. The CDR3 bases are TGTGCCAGCAGTTCTCACGACTCCGCCAATGAGCAGTTCTTC.

This chain joins TRBV6-5 and TRBJ1-1; D is unresolved. The CDR3 consists of 13 residues. The germline V and J ends were trimmed by 6 bases and 3 bases, with 11 bases remaining between them. Germline CDR1 and CDR2: MNHEY and SVGAGI. CDR3 nucleotide sequence: TGTGCCAGCAGCCCCGCGAGGCACACTGAAGCTTTCTTT. This codes for CASSPARHTEAFF.

The chain employs TRBV4-2 and TRBJ1-1; 12 bases are shared with TRBD1. V shed 9 bases and J 10 bases; nucleotides not matched to a gene: 9. This CDR3 comprises 13 residues. Germline lookup yields CDR1 LGHNA and CDR2 YNFKEQ. CDR3 sequence: CASSGTGGRGAFF. The CDR3 nucleotides are TGTGCCAGTAGTGGGACAGGGGGCCGGGGAGCTTTCTTT.

The chain carries TRBV5-1 and TRBJ1-6, with D possibly TRBD1 on 5 matching bases. The CDR3 loop spans 15 amino acids. V dropped 2 bases and J dropped 6 bases, with 12 bases sitting between them. Germline V CDR1 and CDR2: SGHRS, YFSETQ. This CDR3 reads CASSFGGTTNSPLHF. CDR3 sequence (DNA): TGCGCCAGCAGCTTCGGGGGAACAACTAATTCACCCCTCCACTTT.

The V call is TRBV9, the J call TRBJ1-3; no clear D gene. The germline V gene has CDR1 SGDLS and CDR2 YYNGEE. The V end lost 1 base, the J end lost 0 bases, and 11 bases lay between the germline ends. The CDR3 covers 16 residues. CDR3 region: CASSVLSGFSGNTIYF. For the CDR3, the DNA is TGTGCCAGCAGCGTATTAAGCGGATTCTCTGGAAACACCATATATTTT.

This clone was seen only once. The chain carries TRBV3-1 (or the pseudogene TRBV3-2) and TRBJ2-2; the D gene is possibly TRBD1 (6 bases). CDR1 and CDR2 (germline): LGHDT, YNNKEL (reference sequence). CDR3 size: 18 residues. Trimming pared 2 bases from V and 3 bases from J, leaving 19 bases between. The DNA of the CDR3 is TGTGCCAGCAGCCAACGTCCGGCATTGGGGGCTGACACCGGGGAGCTGTTTTTT. Residues: CASSQRPALGADTGELFF.

This chain links TRBV11-2 with TRBJ2-3; 10 bases fit TRBD2. This CDR3 has 17 amino acids. Germline loops: CDR1 SGHAT, CDR2 FQNNGV. The V gene end was trimmed by 0 bases and the J gene end by 3 bases; junction bases not matched to a gene: 6. This CDR3 reads CASSLEFQRGGTDTQYF. CDR3 nucleotide sequence: TGTGCCAGCAGCTTAGAGTTCCAGCGGGGGGGTACAGATACGCAGTATTTT.

To note about this clone: Other DNA sequences within the sample encode an identical CDR3. V and J are TRBV29-1 and TRBJ2-5, with TRBD1 as a possible D gene (5 bases). The CDR3 totals 12 residues. Germline V gives CDR1 SQVTM, CDR2 ANQGSEA. Trimming took off 3 bases at V and 2 bases at J, with 7 bases between the two ends. CDR3 bases: TGCAGCGTTGACAGGGTTCAAGAGACCCAGTACTTC. It yields the protein CSVDRVQETQYF.

The chain has TRBV5-1 and TRBJ2-7, with D possibly being TRBD1 (6 bases). V was trimmed by 4 bases and J by 6 bases, leaving 8 bases between them. The CDR3 spans 11 residues. Germline values: CDR1 SGHRS, CDR2 YFSETQ. This CDR3 reads CASSTGLEQYF. Here the CDR3 DNA reads TGCGCCAGCAGCACAGGGCTCGAGCAGTACTTC. Using reference TRBV5-1 and TRBJ2-7 for the parts outside the CDR3, the full variable domain is KAGVTQTPRYLIKTRGQQVTLSCSPISGHRSVSWYQQTPGQGLQFLFEYFSETQRNKGNFPGRFSGRQFSNSRSEMNVSTLELGDSALYLCASSTGLEQYFGPGTRLTVT.